The rows below give T cell receptor beta chains drawn from one sample of a study of Ad26.COV2.S vaccination and SARS-CoV-2 variants. Produced via immunoSEQ multiplex PCR; TCRdb's table is partial and in-frame only. The table lists around 300,000 clones, 80% to 90% of them singletons, with about 4.6% in the top ten. This specimen was peripheral blood, taken in a trial of Ad26.COV2.S vaccine versus placebo. These receptors all stem from a person aged 18-60 years who received the Ad26.COV2.S COVID-19 vaccine or a placebo. CDR3s include the opening cysteine and the closing phenylalanine or tryptophan. Each record gives: D gene, V gene, J gene, clone size, CDR3 protein, CDR3 DNA. D genes are given only for firm matches. Clone sizes are given selectively: once, few, many, or a class where the clone is expanded.

d_call: TRBD2; v_call: TRBV4-3; j_call: TRBJ2-5; clone_size: .; cdr3_aa: CASSLNPNSGGETQYF; cdr3_nt: TGCGCCAGCAGCCTGAATCCAAATAGCGGGGGTGAGACCCAGTACTTC
d_call: .; v_call: TRBV9; j_call: TRBJ2-2; clone_size: .; cdr3_aa: CASSVDEGELFF; cdr3_nt: TGTGCCAGCAGCGTAGATGAGGGGGAGCTGTTTTTT
d_call: TRBD1; v_call: TRBV19; j_call: TRBJ1-1; clone_size: .; cdr3_aa: CASSIGGGATEAFF; cdr3_nt: TGTGCCAGTAGTATAGGAGGGGGCGCCACTGAAGCTTTCTTT
d_call: TRBD2; v_call: TRBV5-1; j_call: TRBJ2-2; clone_size: .; cdr3_aa: CASSLVAGVTGELFF; cdr3_nt: TGCGCCAGCAGCTTGGTAGCGGGAGTTACCGGGGAGCTGTTTTTT
d_call: .; v_call: TRBV7-9; j_call: TRBJ2-7; clone_size: .; cdr3_aa: CASSLGPGDSYEQYF; cdr3_nt: TGTGCCAGCAGCTTAGGTCCCGGTGATTCCTACGAGCAGTACTTC
d_call: TRBD2; v_call: TRBV6-6; j_call: TRBJ2-7; clone_size: .; cdr3_aa: CASIAGANSYEQYF; cdr3_nt: TGTGCCAGCATAGCGGGGGCTAACTCCTACGAGCAGTACTTC
d_call: .; v_call: TRBV6-5; j_call: TRBJ2-7; clone_size: .; cdr3_aa: CASNEGELAYYEQYF; cdr3_nt: TGTGCCAGCAACGAGGGGGAACTAGCATATTACGAGCAGTACTTC
d_call: .; v_call: TRBV27; j_call: TRBJ2-7; clone_size: .; cdr3_aa: CASSFIRDGSYEQYF; cdr3_nt: TGTGCCAGCAGTTTTATTAGGGACGGCTCCTACGAGCAGTACTTC
d_call: TRBD2; v_call: TRBV24-1; j_call: TRBJ2-1; clone_size: .; cdr3_aa: CATSDAGTSGTSSYNEQFF; cdr3_nt: TGTGCCACCAGTGACGCCGGGACTAGCGGGACGAGCTCCTACAATGAGCAGTTCTTC
d_call: TRBD1; v_call: TRBV19; j_call: TRBJ2-3; clone_size: .; cdr3_aa: CASSPLTGGLTDTQYF; cdr3_nt: TGTGCCAGTAGTCCCCTGACAGGGGGCTTAACAGATACGCAGTATTTT
d_call: .; v_call: TRBV14; j_call: TRBJ1-2; clone_size: few; cdr3_aa: CASSQDLRRDGYTF; cdr3_nt: TGTGCCAGCAGCCAAGATCTGAGGAGAGATGGCTACACCTTC
d_call: .; v_call: TRBV6-1; j_call: TRBJ1-5; clone_size: .; cdr3_aa: CASSETAYQPQHF; cdr3_nt: TGTGCCAGCAGTGAGACGGCTTATCAGCCCCAGCATTTT
d_call: TRBD2; v_call: TRBV28; j_call: TRBJ2-2; clone_size: once; cdr3_aa: CASSFSLAGNTGELFF; cdr3_nt: TGTGCCAGCAGTTTTTCCCTAGCGGGGAACACCGGGGAGCTGTTTTTT